Below, 24 T cell receptor beta chains from the same sample are listed, as sequenced in a study of blood T cell repertoires in COVID-19. Profiled with immunoSEQ multiplex PCR; TCRdb holds only in-frame clones, not every one. Of approximately 260,000 clones detected, approximately 87% appear once; the ten largest clones hold roughly 4.5%. The sequenced material came from peripheral blood. Receptors originate from a man in his fifties or sixties who had recovered from COVID-19.

V and J are TRBV10-3 and TRBJ1-1, with 8 nucleotides matching TRBD1. Per germline, CDR1 ENHRY and CDR2 SYGVKD. After removal of 1 base from V and 10 bases from J, the junction contained 11 bases not matched to a gene. This CDR3 spans 15 amino acids. CDR3 DNA: TGTGCCATCAGTGAGTTCGGGACAGGTAACCAGGCAGCTTTCTTT. Protein: CAISEFGTGNQAAFF.

V usage is TRBV10-3 and J usage is TRBJ2-3, with TRBD2 matching over 7 bases. Losses at the gene ends were 10 bases for V and 5 bases for J; bases not matched to a gene: 12. Per the germline V gene, CDR1 is ENHRY and CDR2 is SYGVKD. CDR3 length: 14 amino acids. Here the CDR3 reads CATHLGGGGDTQYF. Written as DNA, the CDR3 is TGTGCCACCCACCTCGGCGGGGGAGGAGATACGCAGTATTTT.

The CDR3 sequence is CASSLARQGGGYTF. CDR3 DNA: TGTGCCAGCAGCTTAGCCCGCCAGGGCGGTGGCTACACCTTC. The rearrangement joins TRBV11-2 to TRBJ1-2, with D perhaps TRBD1 (5 bases). This CDR3 spans 14 amino acids. The germline V gene has CDR1 SGHAT and CDR2 FQNNGV. V gave up 1 base and J gave up 7 bases, with 13 bases separating them.

This clone was recorded only once. V and J are TRBV18 and TRBJ2-5; 8 nucleotides align to TRBD2. V was clipped by 10 bases and J by 5 bases; unmatched bases: 9. Germline lookup yields CDR1 KGHSH and CDR2 LQKENI. This CDR3 spans 13 amino acids. CDR3 nucleotide sequence: TGTGCCACCAGGGGACTAGATGAGGAGACCCAGTACTTC. Protein: CATRGLDEETQYF.

V is TRBV29-1 and J is TRBJ2-3; TRBD2 matches at 9 bases. Looked up from germline, CDR1 is SQVTM and CDR2 is ANQGSEA. V was pared by 7 bases and J by 6 bases, with 8 bases of the junction left unmatched. This CDR3 is built from 13 residues. CDR3 in DNA: TGCAGCGGAGGCGGGAGGGCCTTGGATACGCAGTATTTT. Translating gives CSGGGRALDTQYF.

This CDR3 is CASSRSGRWETQYF. In DNA form, the CDR3 reads TGTGCCAGCAGCCGTAGCGGGAGGTGGGAGACCCAGTACTTC. The chain links TRBV2 to TRBJ2-5; the match to TRBD2 covers 10 bases. Germline V gene lookup returns CDR1 SNHLY and CDR2 FYNNEI. The ends lost 6 bases at V and 5 bases at J; junction bases unmatched: 6. The CDR3 runs to 14 residues.

This clone was seen once. The V and J genes are TRBV18 and TRBJ2-1, with 10 bases that match TRBD2. The CDR3 loop spans 15 amino acids. The germline V gene encodes CDR1 KGHSH and CDR2 LQKENI. J gave up 3 bases and V 2 bases, and 1 base lay outside the gene matches. The DNA for the CDR3 is TGTGCCAGCTCACCAAGGACTAGCGGCTACAATGAGCAGTTCTTC. Its translation is CASSPRTSGYNEQFF.

This rearrangement joins TRBV24-1 to TRBJ2-3; 8 nucleotides align to TRBD2. Trimming at V came to 9 bases and at J to 1 base, leaving 8 bases not matched to a gene. Germline CDR1 KGHDR, CDR2 SFDVKD. CDR3 length: 15 amino acids. In DNA, the CDR3 is TGTGCCACCGCGGCGGGGGGTCGGGGCACAGATACGCAGTATTTT. Protein: CATAAGGRGTDTQYF.

This clone was counted only a few times. The chain links TRBV7-9 to TRBJ2-5; TRBD2 is a possible D gene (6 bases). The V gene lost 6 bases and the J gene lost 7 bases, with 15 bases spanning the gap. From germline, CDR1 is SEHNR and CDR2 FQNEAQ (reference sequence). The CDR3 has 13 amino acids. For the CDR3, the DNA is TGTGCCAGCAGGACGGGGGATCGCGGGACCCAGTACTTC. Translation gives CASRTGDRGTQYF.

The chain uses TRBV7-9 and TRBJ2-7; TRBD2 matches at 9 bases. The CDR3 length is 16 residues. V gave up 1 base and J gave up 1 base; unmatched junction bases: 5. Germline loops: CDR1 SEHNR, CDR2 FQNEAQ (reference sequence). The CDR3 DNA is TGTGCCAGCAGCTTAGGTGTTAGCGGGGGATCCTACGAGCAGTACTTC. It codes for CASSLGVSGGSYEQYF.

The gene calls are TRBV7-9 and TRBJ1-5; 7 nucleotides line up with TRBD1. There are 13 residues in the CDR3. Germline V CDR1 and CDR2: SEHNR, FQNEAQ (reference sequence). J was trimmed by 7 bases and V by 4 bases; bases with no gene match: 4. In DNA, the CDR3 is TGTGCCAGCAGCTCAAACAGGGGCCAGCCCCAGCATTTT. Its translation: CASSSNRGQPQHF.

V usage is TRBV28 and J usage is TRBJ1-2; tentatively, D is TRBD1 (6 bases). The germline V gene has CDR1 MDHEN and CDR2 SYDVKM. Trimming took off 6 bases at V and 8 bases at J, with 16 bases between the two ends. The CDR3 spans 13 residues. CDR3 sequence reads: CASRRGGAWGYTF. The DNA of the CDR3 is TGTGCCAGCAGGAGAGGGGGGGCGTGGGGCTACACCTTC.

CDR3 sequence: CASSLDFGKLFF. CDR3 bases: TGTGCCAGCAGCTTGGATTTCGGAAAACTGTTTTTT. The chain joins TRBV5-4 to TRBJ1-4; D is uncertain. Germline V gives CDR1 SGHNT, CDR2 YYREEE (reference sequence). Trimming took 0 bases from V and 10 from J, leaving 7 bases between them. This CDR3 has 12 residues.

The J gene is TRBJ2-7, the V gene TRBV5-1; possible D gene TRBD1, 6 bases. In germline, CDR1 is SGHRS, CDR2 YFSETQ. Trimming took 3 bases from V and 5 from J, leaving 15 bases between them. The CDR3 covers 14 residues. The CDR3 spells CASSYGTREDEQYF. In nucleotides, the CDR3 is TGCGCCAGCAGCTACGGGACAAGAGAGGACGAGCAGTACTTC.

The chain has TRBV2 and TRBJ1-2; 7 nucleotides agree with TRBD1. With V trimmed by 7 bases and J by 4 bases, 6 bases remained unmatched. CDR1 and CDR2 (germline): SNHLY, FYNNEI. CDR3 size: 13 residues. CDR3 sequence reads: CASITGTVYGYTF. CDR3 bases: TGTGCCAGCATCACTGGGACAGTCTATGGCTACACCTTC.

This chain uses TRBV4-1 with TRBJ2-3, with TRBD2 identical over 11 bases. Per germline, CDR1 MGHRA and CDR2 YSYEKL. The CDR3 extends over 16 amino acids. Losses at the gene ends were 6 bases for V and 1 base for J; bases not matched to a gene: 6. CDR3 sequence reads: CASSPGLAAGTDTQYF. As DNA, the CDR3 is TGCGCCAGCAGTCCGGGACTAGCGGCCGGCACAGATACGCAGTATTTT.

The chain uses TRBV6-5 and TRBJ2-7; 8 bases line up with TRBD1. CDR1 MNHEY and CDR2 SVGAGI come from the germline V gene. Trimming took 6 bases from V and 5 from J; bases not matched to a gene: 12. This CDR3 comprises 15 residues. As DNA, the CDR3 is TGTGCCAGCAGGCAACCAGGGGGCTCATTCAACGAGCAGTACTTC. It is translated as CASRQPGGSFNEQYF.

This clone was counted between two and nine times. The chain links TRBV5-4 to TRBJ2-1; TRBD1 aligns across 9 bases. After removal of 4 bases from V and 3 bases from J, the junction contained 5 bases not matched to a gene. This CDR3 comprises 15 residues. Germline lookup yields CDR1 SGHNT and CDR2 YYREEE (reference sequence). The DNA for the CDR3 is TGTGCCAGCAGCGGTACAGGGGGCTACTACAATGAGCAGTTCTTC. As protein: CASSGTGGYYNEQFF.

The chain has TRBV5-6 and TRBJ1-6, with a tentative D call TRBD1 (6 bases). The V gene's germline CDR1 is SGHDT and CDR2 YYEEEE. Trimming shortened V by 5 bases and J by 6 bases, and 12 bases separated the two germline ends. The CDR3 is made up of 14 amino acids. In DNA, the CDR3 is TGTGCCAGCAGTCCCGGACAGATTAATTCACCCCTCCACTTT. Translating gives CASSPGQINSPLHF.

The chain carries TRBV11-2 and TRBJ2-6; 7 bases agree with TRBD2. Germline V gene data show CDR1 as SGHAT and CDR2 as FQNNGV. The CDR3 is 17 amino acids. J gave up 0 bases and V 5 bases, and 7 bases lay outside the gene matches. The CDR3 loop is CASSNRLAASGANVLTF. DNA of the CDR3: TGTGCCAGCAGCAACCGACTAGCTGCCTCTGGGGCCAACGTCCTGACTTTC.

The V and J genes are TRBV7-2 and TRBJ2-5; 9 positions agree with TRBD2. In germline, CDR1 is SGHTA, CDR2 FQGNSA. The CDR3 totals 16 residues. V gave up 5 bases and J gave up 2 bases; unmatched junction bases: 9. CDR3 sequence reads: CASSGVSTSGQETQYF. The CDR3 nucleotides are TGTGCCAGCAGCGGGGTTTCGACTAGCGGACAAGAGACCCAGTACTTC. Variable domain in full (rest from reference TRBV7-2 and TRBJ2-5): GAGVSQSPSNKVTEKGKDVELRCDPISGHTALYWYRQSLGQGLEFLIYFQGNSAPDKSGLPSDRFSAERTGGSVSTLTIQRTQQEDSAVYLCASSGVSTSGQETQYFGPGTRLLVL.

This clone was found once. The chain is built from TRBV12-5 and TRBJ1-5; the match to TRBD1 covers 10 bases. The junction had 7 bases not matched to a gene; V was cut back by 6 bases and J by 5 bases. CDR1 is LGHNT and CDR2 is FRNRAP in the germline V gene. CDR3 length: 15 residues. Here the CDR3 DNA reads TGTGCTAGTGGGGGGAGGGACAGGGGCCATCAGCCCCAGCATTTT. It encodes CASGGRDRGHQPQHF.

This clone was found a few times. The chain is built from TRBV2 and TRBJ2-2; 9 positions agree with TRBD2. Germline V CDR1 and CDR2: SNHLY, FYNNEI. Trimming at V came to 6 bases and at J to 4 bases, leaving 6 bases not matched to a gene. The CDR3 is 15 residues long. DNA of the CDR3: TGTGCCAGCAGACGGACTAGCGTTACCACCGGGGAGCTGTTTTTT. It is translated as CASRRTSVTTGELFF.

The gene calls are TRBV5-8 and TRBJ1-4, with TRBD1 identical over 7 bases. Germline CDR1 and CDR2: SGHTS and YDEGEE. The CDR3 has 15 residues. After removal of 0 bases from V and 1 base from J, the junction contained 0 bases not matched to a gene. CDR3 loop: CASSLGDRTNEKLFF. In DNA, the CDR3 is TGTGCCAGCAGCTTGGGGGACAGAACTAATGAAAAACTGTTTTTT.